These 28 T cell receptor beta chains originate from one sample sequenced in a study of control samples from healthy donors and cancer patients. The assay was immunoSEQ multiplex PCR, and TCRdb's table has in-frame clones only and misses some. The sample records approximately 100,000 clones, roughly 78% being singletons. The specimen sequenced was blood. The origin of the receptors is a man in his 60s in good health.

The chain recombines TRBV2 with TRBJ2-3; TRBD2 agrees at 9 bases. Germline V gene sequence: CDR1 SNHLY, CDR2 FYNNEI. With V trimmed by 8 bases and J by 2 bases, 11 bases remained unmatched. The CDR3 has 16 residues. Here the CDR3 DNA reads TGTGCCAGCGGACGGGGGGCTAGCGGGGCCACAGATACGCAGTATTTT. It yields the protein CASGRGASGATDTQYF.

The rearrangement uses TRBV7-2 and TRBJ2-6; TRBD1 might be the D (5 bases). The CDR3 loop spans 17 amino acids. In germline, CDR1 is SGHTA, CDR2 FQGNSA. V lost 1 base and J lost 4, with 14 bases in between. The CDR3 spells CASSLENQGIGANVLTF. The CDR3, as DNA: TGTGCCAGCAGCTTAGAGAACCAGGGTATCGGGGCCAACGTCCTGACTTTC.

The V and J genes are TRBV19 and TRBJ2-1; 8 bases agree with TRBD1. After removal of 9 bases from V and 6 bases from J, the junction contained 7 bases not matched to a gene. CDR1 and CDR2 from the germline V gene are LNHDA and SQIVND (reference sequence). The CDR3 totals 13 residues. The CDR3 is CASGQGRVNEQFF. The CDR3, as DNA: TGTGCCAGCGGACAGGGAAGGGTCAATGAGCAGTTCTTC.

The gene calls are TRBV19 and TRBJ1-1; D is unclear. CDR3 length equals 15 residues. Trimming cost V 7 bases and J 0 bases, with 15 bases left between them. Germline assignment: CDR1 LNHDA and CDR2 SQIVND (reference sequence). The CDR3 coding sequence is TGTGCCAGTACCCCCAACACCTGGGTGAACACTGAAGCTTTCTTT. Translating gives CASTPNTWVNTEAFF.

J is TRBJ2-1 and V is TRBV5-6; unclear D gene. CDR3 length: 14 residues. V was pared by 1 base and J by 5 bases, with 10 bases between. The germline V gene encodes CDR1 SGHDT and CDR2 YYEEEE. The DNA for the CDR3 is TGTGCCAGCAGCTTGATTAGACCAAACAATGAGCAGTTCTTC. Translating gives CASSLIRPNNEQFF.

Turning to this clone: An end of the junction differs from the germline gene, which may be a read error. This chain uses TRBV19 with TRBJ1-5, with TRBD1 identical over 9 bases. The CDR3 covers 17 residues. Germline assignment: CDR1 LNHDA and CDR2 SQIVND (reference sequence). For the CDR3, the DNA is TGTGCCAGCAGTACCCCGGGACAGGGAACTAGCAATCAGCCCCAGCATTTT. The encoded protein is CASSTPGQGTSNQPQHF.

This chain links TRBV11-3 with TRBJ2-2, with 9 bases matching TRBD1. Germline V gives CDR1 SGHNT, CDR2 YENEEA. The CDR3 has 16 amino acids. V lost 1 base and J lost 5; bases outside the gene matches: 5. The chain's CDR3 is CASSLGGQGDTGELFF. CDR3 sequence (DNA): TGTGCCAGCAGCTTAGGGGGACAGGGAGATACCGGGGAGCTGTTTTTT.

The rearrangement uses TRBV7-9 and TRBJ1-4, with D maybe TRBD1 (5 bases). The germline V gene has CDR1 SEHNR and CDR2 FQNEAQ (reference sequence). The CDR3 is 14 amino acids. The germline V and J ends were trimmed by 1 base and 10 bases, with 13 bases remaining between them. The CDR3 reads CASSLGGAGVKLFF. The CDR3 coding sequence is TGTGCCAGCAGCTTAGGGGGCGCCGGTGTAAAACTGTTTTTT. The complete variable domain, with remaining parts taken from reference TRBV7-9 and TRBJ1-4, reads DTGVSQNPRHKITKRGQNVTFRCDPISEHNRLYWYRQTLGQGPEFLTYFQNEAQLEKSRLLSDRFSAERPKGSFSTLEIQRTEQGDSAMYLCASSLGGAGVKLFFGSGTQLSVL.

The rearrangement links TRBV18 to TRBJ2-1; 11 positions agree with TRBD2. The V gene end was trimmed by 3 bases and the J gene end by 5 bases; junction bases not matched to a gene: 3. Germline V CDR1 and CDR2: KGHSH, LQKENI. CDR3 size: 15 residues. The CDR3 region is CASSPLAGGNNEQFF. The CDR3 coding sequence is TGTGCCAGCTCACCCCTAGCGGGGGGCAACAATGAGCAGTTCTTC.

The chain employs TRBV5-1 and TRBJ2-7, with a tentative D call TRBD1 (5 bases). CDR1 is SGHRS, CDR2 YFSETQ, per germline. V was cut by 0 bases and J by 3 bases, with 10 bases left in between. The CDR3 runs to 14 residues. In nucleotides, the CDR3 is TGCGCCAGCAGCTTGGAGGGGTTGCTCTACGAGCAGTACTTC. Protein product: CASSLEGLLYEQYF. Full variable domain (missing parts from reference TRBV5-1 and TRBJ2-7): KAGVTQTPRYLIKTRGQQVTLSCSPISGHRSVSWYQQTPGQGLQFLFEYFSETQRNKGNFPGRFSGRQFSNSRSEMNVSTLELGDSALYLCASSLEGLLYEQYFGPGTRLTVT.

The rearrangement joins TRBV29-1 to TRBJ2-1, with a weak D call TRBD2 (6 bases). CDR1 and CDR2 from the germline V gene are SQVTM and ANQGSEA. This CDR3 comprises 13 residues. The CDR3 loop is CTMVSREYGEQFF. CDR3 DNA: TGCACCATGGTTTCACGGGAGTACGGTGAGCAGTTCTTC.

The V and J genes are TRBV4-1 and TRBJ2-3, with 10 bases identical to TRBD1. CDR1 is MGHRA, CDR2 YSYEKL, per germline. The CDR3 runs to 16 residues. J lost 6 bases, V lost 4 bases, and 10 bases had no gene match. The CDR3 DNA reads as TGCGCCAGCAGCCGTACCGGGACAGGGGCTTCCGATACGCAGTATTTT. This encodes CASSRTGTGASDTQYF.

CDR3 DNA sequence: TGTGCCTTCCCCCCGTCGAACACCGGGGAGCTGTTTTTT. Its protein product is CAFPPSNTGELFF. This rearrangement joins TRBV30 to TRBJ2-2; unclear D gene. The CDR3 length is 13 residues. Germline-derived CDR1 and CDR2 are GTSNPN and SVGIG (reference sequence). Trimming stripped 7 bases from V and 0 bases from J, with 9 bases between.

The V and J genes are TRBV19 and TRBJ1-4, with 12 bases aligning to TRBD1. V shed 9 bases, J shed 7 bases, and the junction held 12 bases outside the gene matches. CDR3 length: 16 residues. In germline, CDR1 is LNHDA, CDR2 SQIVND (reference sequence). The CDR3 spells CASRDRGRGTPEKLFF. The CDR3 nucleotides read TGTGCCAGCCGGGACAGGGGGCGCGGGACTCCTGAAAAACTGTTTTTT.

V and J are TRBV6-2 or TRBV6-3 and TRBJ2-1, with D possibly matching TRBD2 (6 bases). The CDR3 is made up of 13 amino acids. V was clipped by 6 bases and J by 4 bases, with 10 bases between them. CDR1 is MNHEY and CDR2 is SVGEGT in the germline V gene. CDR3 loop: CASSPGLYNEQFF. CDR3 DNA sequence: TGTGCCAGCAGCCCGGGACTGTACAATGAGCAGTTCTTC.

This chain links TRBV7-8 with TRBJ1-5; D not certain. Germline V lookup: CDR1 SGHVS, CDR2 FQNEAQ. Trimming removed 0 bases from V and 2 bases from J, with 14 bases in between. This CDR3 is 17 amino acids long. The CDR3 is CASSLALTQPGNQPQHF. In DNA form, the CDR3 reads TGTGCCAGCAGCTTAGCGCTCACGCAGCCGGGCAATCAGCCCCAGCATTTT.

The rearrangement links TRBV7-8 to TRBJ2-7; D ambiguous. The V gene's germline CDR1 is SGHVS and CDR2 FQNEAQ. The CDR3 sequence is 11 residues long. The germline V and J ends were trimmed by 4 bases and 6 bases, with 7 bases remaining between them. CDR3 protein: CASSWTSEQYF. Written as DNA, the CDR3 is TGTGCCAGCAGCTGGACCTCCGAGCAGTACTTC.

CDR3: CASSYVRGNQETQYF. Written as DNA, the CDR3 is TGTGCCAGCAGTTACGTCAGGGGCAACCAAGAGACCCAGTACTTC. The chain has TRBV6-6 and TRBJ2-5; D perhaps matches TRBD1 (6 bases). Germline-derived CDR1 and CDR2 are MNHNY and SVGAGI (reference sequence). V was trimmed by 2 bases and J by 0 bases, leaving 10 bases between them. The CDR3 has 15 residues.

This clone was detected only a few times. The chain recombines TRBV30 with TRBJ2-7; no clear D gene. The V end lost 0 bases, the J end lost 6 bases, and 12 bases lay between the germline ends. The CDR3 loop spans 13 amino acids. Germline V CDR1 and CDR2: GTSNPN, SVGIG (reference sequence). The CDR3 bases are TGTGCCTGGAGTGTCGGTGGGAACGGCGAGCAGTACTTC. Its protein is CAWSVGGNGEQYF.

The chain joins TRBV30 to TRBJ2-5; D is unresolved. Germline V gene sequence: CDR1 GTSNPN, CDR2 SVGIG (reference sequence). Trimming stripped 4 bases from V and 7 bases from J, with 19 bases between. CDR3 length: 14 amino acids. The CDR3 bases are TGTGCCTGGACCTTCGGGCCCGGGTTAGGGACCCAGTACTTC. It encodes CAWTFGPGLGTQYF.

J is TRBJ1-5 and V is TRBV27; TRBD1 matches at 7 bases. Germline CDR1 is MNHEY and CDR2 is SMNVEV (reference sequence). The CDR3 runs 15 residues. V was pared by 5 bases and J by 0 bases, with 4 bases of the junction left unmatched. The CDR3 DNA reads as TGTGCCAGCAGTCTCACAGGGGTTAGCAATCAGCCCCAGCATTTT. Amino acid sequence: CASSLTGVSNQPQHF.

The genes are TRBV12-3 or TRBV12-4 and TRBJ1-2, with D possibly matching TRBD1 (5 bases). The CDR3 contains 12 residues. V lost 2 bases and J lost 8, with 9 bases in between. The CDR3 nucleotides read TGTGCCAGCAGTTTAAGGGGTGGAGGCTACACCTTC. Protein sequence: CASSLRGGGYTF.

Worth noting for this clone: Other DNA sequences in this sample translate to the same CDR3. The chain is built from TRBV12-5 and TRBJ1-5; D gene ambiguous. The CDR3 is 13 residues long. CDR1 LGHNT and CDR2 FRNRAP come from the germline V gene. Between the trimmed V and J ends, which lost 1 base and 1 base, there was a span of 2 bases. The CDR3 sequence: CASGLGSNQPQHF. The CDR3 coding sequence is TGTGCTAGTGGTTTGGGGAGCAATCAGCCCCAGCATTTT. Drawing the rest from reference TRBV12-5 and TRBJ1-5, the complete variable domain is DARVTQTPRHKVTEMGQEVTMRCQPILGHNTVFWYRQTMMQGLELLAYFRNRAPLDDSGMPKDRFSAEMPDATLATLKIQPSEPRDSAVYFCASGLGSNQPQHFGDGTRLSIL.

The chain is built from TRBV24-1 and TRBJ2-1; 12 nucleotides agree with TRBD2. This CDR3 spans 16 amino acids. V dropped 3 bases and J dropped 7; count of bases not matched to a gene: 6. Germline-derived CDR1 and CDR2 are KGHDR and SFDVKD. CDR3 sequence: CATSDPRLAGANEQFF. As DNA, the CDR3 is TGTGCCACCAGTGATCCTCGACTAGCGGGGGCGAATGAGCAGTTCTTC.

This sequence joins TRBV3-1 (or the pseudogene TRBV3-2) and TRBJ2-1, with TRBD1 matching 7 bases. This CDR3 is built from 14 residues. Germline V gene lookup returns CDR1 LGHDT and CDR2 YNNKEL (reference sequence). V shed 3 bases and J 2 bases; nucleotides not matched to a gene: 1. In nucleotides, the CDR3 is TGTGCCAGCAGCCATGACAGGGCCTACAATGAGCAGTTCTTC. Amino acids: CASSHDRAYNEQFF.

V and J are TRBV7-9 and TRBJ2-5; 10 bases line up with TRBD2. CDR1 is SEHNR and CDR2 is FQNEAQ in the germline V gene (reference sequence). The CDR3 contains 14 residues. Trimming removed 7 bases from V and 3 bases from J; junction bases left unmatched: 5. CDR3 region: CASTLGTSEETQYF. The CDR3 region has the DNA TGTGCCAGCACCCTCGGGACTAGCGAAGAGACCCAGTACTTC.

The chain combines TRBV28 with TRBJ1-5; a weak D match, TRBD1 (5 bases). Germline CDR1 is MDHEN and CDR2 is SYDVKM. V gave up 3 bases and J gave up 2 bases, with 8 bases separating them. The CDR3 extends over 14 amino acids. CDR3 in amino acids: CASSLRGRNQPQHF. The CDR3 DNA reads as TGTGCCAGCAGTTTGAGGGGCCGCAATCAGCCCCAGCATTTT.

The chain carries TRBV9 and TRBJ1-2; the match to TRBD1 covers 9 bases. This CDR3 has 14 residues. In germline, CDR1 is SGDLS, CDR2 YYNGEE. V lost 4 bases to trimming and J lost 7 bases; unmatched junction nucleotides: 8. As DNA, the CDR3 is TGTGCCAGCAGCCTCCCCCGGACAGGGGCTGGCTACACCTTC. Translated: CASSLPRTGAGYTF.